This is a list of T cell receptor beta chains from one sample in a study of human T cells and chemical hapten exposure. TCRdb reprocessed the 5' RACE reads with MiXCR, giving one entry per CDR3 protein. The table has roughly 120,000 distinct CDR3 sequences, 15% to 20% seen once; the top ten hold approximately 2.8%. All receptors derive from a human donor in good health. Both conserved end residues are part of each CDR3. D genes are given only for firm matches. The listing skips clone size in some rows; elsewhere it reads once, few, many or a size class.

length: 16
size: few
J: TRBJ2-3
D: .
V: TRBV4-2
DNA: TGTGCCAGCAGCCAAGATAGAAGTTTAGCGGCAGATACGCAGTATTTT
CDR3: CASSQDRSLAADTQYF

length: 15
size: .
J: TRBJ1-1
D: .
V: TRBV18
DNA: TGTGCCAGCTCAGGGGCGGGACGGGAGGATACTGAAGCTTTCTTT
CDR3: CASSGAGREDTEAFF

length: 16
size: .
J: TRBJ2-1
D: TRBD2
V: TRBV30
DNA: TGTGCCTGGAGTGGGCTAGCGGGAGGGTCGATCAGTGAGCAGTTCTTC
CDR3: CAWSGLAGGSISEQFF

length: 16
size: few
J: TRBJ2-3
D: TRBD2
V: TRBV7-9
DNA: TGTGCCAGCGGTTTTGGACCGGGACTAGCGGGAGTGACGCAGTATTTT
CDR3: CASGFGPGLAGVTQYF

length: 15
size: many
J: TRBJ2-3
D: TRBD2
V: TRBV13
DNA: TGTGCCAGCAGTGTAGGCGGGAGTAGCGCAGATACGCAGTATTTT
CDR3: CASSVGGSSADTQYF

length: 14
size: few
J: TRBJ1-5
D: TRBD1
V: TRBV28
DNA: TGTGCCAGCAGTCTGGACAGGAAGAATCAGCCCCAGCATTTT
CDR3: CASSLDRKNQPQHF

length: 14
size: .
J: TRBJ2-7
D: .
V: TRBV12-3/TRBV12-4
DNA: TGTGCCAGCAGTTCGGGCAGGGGGGTTACGAATCAGTACTTC
CDR3: CASSSGRGVTNQYF

length: 14
size: .
J: TRBJ1-4
D: .
V: TRBV29-1
DNA: TGCAGCGTTGGGCGCGGGGCCCGGACCGAAAAACTGTTTTTT
CDR3: CSVGRGARTEKLFF

length: 13
size: once
J: TRBJ1-1
D: .
V: TRBV28
DNA: TGTGCCAGCAGTTTACAGGGTGGTACTGAAGCTTTCTTT
CDR3: CASSLQGGTEAFF

length: 15
size: .
J: TRBJ2-1
D: .
V: TRBV6-5
DNA: TGTGCCAGCAGTTACGAGGGGAGCTCCTACAATGAGCAGTTCTTC
CDR3: CASSYEGSSYNEQFF

length: 14
size: .
J: TRBJ2-5
D: .
V: TRBV11-2
DNA: TGTGCCAGCAGCCCCCCCGTGCGACAAGAGACCCAGTACTTC
CDR3: CASSPPVRQETQYF

length: 15
size: few
J: TRBJ2-1
D: TRBD2
V: TRBV5-5
DNA: TGTGCCAGCAGCTTGGGGCTAGCGGGGGGGAATGAGCAGTTCTTC
CDR3: CASSLGLAGGNEQFF

length: 14
size: few
J: TRBJ2-7
D: .
V: TRBV29-1
DNA: TGCAGCGTTGAGACGAGAGGGGGAGTGTTCGAGCAGTACTTC
CDR3: CSVETRGGVFEQYF

length: 15
size: .
J: TRBJ2-3
D: .
V: TRBV28
DNA: TGTGCCAGCACCTTGACACCCCGGCAAACAGATACGCAGTATTTT
CDR3: CASTLTPRQTDTQYF

length: 14
size: .
J: TRBJ2-3
D: .
V: TRBV7-3
DNA: TGTGCCAGCAGCTTGTCGGGACTCACAGATACGCAGTATTTT
CDR3: CASSLSGLTDTQYF

length: 15
size: few
J: TRBJ1-5
D: .
V: TRBV28
DNA: TGTGCCAGCAGCTACCTACAGGGCAGCAATCAGCCCCAGCATTTT
CDR3: CASSYLQGSNQPQHF

length: 14
size: .
J: TRBJ2-2
D: .
V: TRBV2
DNA: TGTGCCAGCACTTCTGGCTTTACCACCGGGGAGCTGTTTTTT
CDR3: CASTSGFTTGELFF

length: 15
size: .
J: TRBJ2-3
D: .
V: TRBV9
DNA: TGTGCCAGCTCCAGCCTACTAGCTGGCACAGATACGCAGTATTTT
CDR3: CASSSLLAGTDTQYF

length: 14
size: few
J: TRBJ1-2
D: .
V: TRBV27
DNA: TGTGCCAGCAGTTTTTACGGGGGAAACTATGGCTACACCTTC
CDR3: CASSFYGGNYGYTF

length: 15
size: .
J: TRBJ1-3
D: TRBD1
V: TRBV5-4
DNA: TGTGCCAGCAGCCGACAGGGGAACTCTGGAAACACCATATATTTT
CDR3: CASSRQGNSGNTIYF

length: 17
size: few
J: TRBJ2-7
D: TRBD2
V: TRBV4-1
DNA: TGCGCCAGCAGCCAAGAGACCGCTAGCGGAAGCTCCTACGAGCAGTACTTC
CDR3: CASSQETASGSSYEQYF

length: 11
size: few
J: TRBJ2-3
D: .
V: TRBV29-1
DNA: TGCAGCGTTGGCGTCACAGATACGCAGTATTTT
CDR3: CSVGVTDTQYF

length: 16
size: .
J: TRBJ1-1
D: TRBD1
V: TRBV12-3/TRBV12-4
DNA: TGTGCCAGCAGTTCCCGGGACAGGACCTTAAACACTGAAGCTTTCTTT
CDR3: CASSSRDRTLNTEAFF

length: 15
size: many
J: TRBJ1-5
D: TRBD1
V: TRBV6-1
DNA: TGTGCCAGCAGTGGGGGGACAGGGAATCATCAGCCCCAGCATTTT
CDR3: CASSGGTGNHQPQHF

length: 15
size: .
J: TRBJ2-7
D: TRBD2
V: TRBV27
DNA: TGTGCCAGCAGTACACCTAGCGGTATAGCCTACGAGCAGTACTTC
CDR3: CASSTPSGIAYEQYF

length: 15
size: .
J: TRBJ1-5
D: .
V: TRBV3-1
DNA: TGTGCCAGCAGCCAAGTCGGAGGGCAAGGACAGCCCCAGCATTTT
CDR3: CASSQVGGQGQPQHF

length: 14
size: .
J: TRBJ2-7
D: .
V: TRBV5-1
DNA: TGCGCCAGCAGCGCGGGACAGACCTACTACGAGCAGTACTTC
CDR3: CASSAGQTYYEQYF

length: 14
size: few
J: TRBJ2-7
D: TRBD1
V: TRBV3-1
DNA: TGTGCCAGCAGCAATTGGGACAGGGGAGACGAGCAGTACTTC
CDR3: CASSNWDRGDEQYF

length: 17
size: .
J: TRBJ2-3
D: TRBD2
V: TRBV7-8
DNA: TGTGCCAGCAGCTCCCTGACTAGCGGGAGGGCAACAGATACGCAGTATTTT
CDR3: CASSSLTSGRATDTQYF

length: 13
size: .
J: TRBJ1-5
D: .
V: TRBV20-1
DNA: TGCAGTGCCCCGGAGTATAGCAATCAGCCCCAGCATTTT
CDR3: CSAPEYSNQPQHF

length: 14
size: .
J: TRBJ2-1
D: .
V: TRBV30
DNA: TGTGCCCGTAGGGGCAAACTGACCTACAATGAGCAGTTCTTC
CDR3: CARRGKLTYNEQFF

length: 15
size: .
J: TRBJ2-2
D: TRBD2
V: TRBV3-1
DNA: TGTGCCAGCAGCCTGGGAGCGGGAGGGCCCGGGGAGCTGTTTTTT
CDR3: CASSLGAGGPGELFF

length: 17
size: .
J: TRBJ2-3
D: .
V: TRBV7-3
DNA: TGTGCCAGCAGCTTAAACCCCCGCGGAGGGGGAACAGATACGCAGTATTTT
CDR3: CASSLNPRGGGTDTQYF

length: 15
size: few
J: TRBJ1-4
D: .
V: TRBV4-1
DNA: TGCGCCAGCAGCCAAGCTCGCCTTGAGGGGGTTAAACTGTTTTTT
CDR3: CASSQARLEGVKLFF

length: 13
size: few
J: TRBJ2-1
D: .
V: TRBV3-1
DNA: TGTGCCAGCAGCCAAGTCTCCTACAATGAGCAGTTCTTC
CDR3: CASSQVSYNEQFF

length: 12
size: few
J: TRBJ2-5
D: .
V: TRBV20-1
DNA: TGCAGCGAGAGTAGGGGATTGGAGACCCAGTACTTC
CDR3: CSESRGLETQYF

length: 14
size: .
J: TRBJ2-7
D: TRBD1
V: TRBV6-6
DNA: TGTGCCAGCCGTACCGGGACAGCCAACTACGAGCAGTACTTC
CDR3: CASRTGTANYEQYF

length: 20
size: few
J: TRBJ2-2
D: TRBD2
V: TRBV27
DNA: TGTGCCAGCAGTTTAACCGACCTTAGTGGGGCGGGAGAAGGCACCGGGGAGCTGTTTTTT
CDR3: CASSLTDLSGAGEGTGELFF

length: 13
size: few
J: TRBJ2-1
D: .
V: TRBV11-3
DNA: TGTGCCAGCAGCTTCACTAGTGGCAATGAGCAGTTCTTC
CDR3: CASSFTSGNEQFF

length: 14
size: .
J: TRBJ2-7
D: .
V: TRBV9
DNA: TGTGCCAGCAGCGAGAGGACAGCTTCCTACGAGCAGTACTTC
CDR3: CASSERTASYEQYF

length: 12
size: .
J: TRBJ1-1
D: .
V: TRBV5-1
DNA: TGCGCCAGCAGCTGGCCCGACACTGAAGCTTTCTTT
CDR3: CASSWPDTEAFF

length: 14
size: .
J: TRBJ1-5
D: .
V: TRBV20-1
DNA: TGCAGTGCTAGTGCGGTCAATAGCAATCAGCCCCAGCATTTT
CDR3: CSASAVNSNQPQHF

length: 14
size: many
J: TRBJ1-6
D: .
V: TRBV27
DNA: TGTGCCAGCACCCTCGGGGCGACAAATTCACCCCTCCACTTT
CDR3: CASTLGATNSPLHF

length: 17
size: .
J: TRBJ2-1
D: .
V: TRBV28
DNA: TGTGCCAGCAGCCCCGAGAAGAGGGCGGGGGCTAAGGAGGAGCAGTTCTTC
CDR3: CASSPEKRAGAKEEQFF

length: 14
size: .
J: TRBJ1-5
D: .
V: TRBV4-1
DNA: TGCGCCAGCAGCCAAGTATCCGGGAATCAGCCCCAGCATTTT
CDR3: CASSQVSGNQPQHF

length: 14
size: .
J: TRBJ2-7
D: .
V: TRBV7-9
DNA: TGTGCCAGCAGCTTAGAGGGGGATGTGGCCGAGCAGTACTTC
CDR3: CASSLEGDVAEQYF

length: 15
size: .
J: TRBJ2-3
D: TRBD2
V: TRBV5-1
DNA: TGCGCCAGCAGAAGGACTAGCGGGTCAACAGATACGCAGTATTTT
CDR3: CASRRTSGSTDTQYF

length: 15
size: .
J: TRBJ2-1
D: .
V: TRBV3-1
DNA: TGTGCCAGCAGCCAAGCCCGGTCGGGGCGGGGTGAGCAGTTCTTC
CDR3: CASSQARSGRGEQFF

length: 11
size: few
J: TRBJ2-7
D: .
V: TRBV12-3/TRBV12-4
DNA: TGTGCCAGCAGCGGAATCTACGAGCAGTACTTC
CDR3: CASSGIYEQYF

length: 15
size: .
J: TRBJ2-7
D: .
V: TRBV4-1
DNA: TGCGCCAGCAGCCAGGCGGGCGGGCGGAACTACGAGCAGTACTTC
CDR3: CASSQAGGRNYEQYF

length: 17
size: few
J: TRBJ2-5
D: TRBD2
V: TRBV4-1
DNA: TGCGCCAGCAGCCAAGATCACCTAGCGGGAAGAGTAGAGACCCAGTACTTC
CDR3: CASSQDHLAGRVETQYF

length: 14
size: many
J: TRBJ2-4
D: TRBD1
V: TRBV20-1
DNA: TGCAGTGCTGAAAGGACAGGGGCCAAAAACATTCAGTACTTC
CDR3: CSAERTGAKNIQYF

length: 15
size: .
J: TRBJ1-1
D: .
V: TRBV14
DNA: TGTGCCAGCAGCCGAGTGGCCATGGGAAACACTGAAGCTTTCTTT
CDR3: CASSRVAMGNTEAFF

length: 13
size: few
J: TRBJ2-5
D: .
V: TRBV18
DNA: TGTGCCAGCTCCGCTGGGTCCATGGAGACCCAGTACTTC
CDR3: CASSAGSMETQYF